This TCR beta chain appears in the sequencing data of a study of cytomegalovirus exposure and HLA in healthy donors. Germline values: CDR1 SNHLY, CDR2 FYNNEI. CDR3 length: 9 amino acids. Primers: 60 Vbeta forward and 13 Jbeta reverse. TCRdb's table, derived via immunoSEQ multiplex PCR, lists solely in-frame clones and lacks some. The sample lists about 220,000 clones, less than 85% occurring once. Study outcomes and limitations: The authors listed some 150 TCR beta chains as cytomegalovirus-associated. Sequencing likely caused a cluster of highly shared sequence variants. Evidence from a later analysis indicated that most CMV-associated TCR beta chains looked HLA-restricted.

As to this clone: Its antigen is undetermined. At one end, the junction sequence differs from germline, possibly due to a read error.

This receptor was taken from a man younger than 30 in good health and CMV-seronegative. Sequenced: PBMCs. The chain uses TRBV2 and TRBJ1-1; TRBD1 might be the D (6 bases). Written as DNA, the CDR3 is TGTGCCAGCACCGAGACAGGTCTCTTT. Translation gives CASTETGLF.